Listed here are 23 T cell receptor beta chains from one sample, sequenced in a study of T cell clonality in common variable immunodeficiency. Findings and limits, study-wide: In common variable immunodeficiency, TCR beta chains reportedly carried fewer deletions and N-nucleotide insertions.

The method was immunoSEQ multiplex PCR; TCRdb's version includes in-frame clones alone and lacks a portion of them. The sample yields some 42,000 clones, without any singletons. Which antigens these TCRs recognize remains unknown. The source material was peripheral blood mononuclear cells. These receptors were collected from a human donor with common variable immunodeficiency.

This clone was detected a few times. The missing CDR3 end, 3 residues past where the read stops, is filled in from the germline J gene. The V gene is TRBV6-2 or TRBV6-3, the J gene TRBJ1-5; 9 bases align to TRBD1. Germline trimming cut 2 bases from V and 0 bases from J; bases unmatched to any gene: 2. The CDR3 loop spans 16 amino acids. Germline V gene data show CDR1 as MNHEY and CDR2 as SVGEGT. The DNA read from the CDR3 is TGTGCCAGCAGTTACGGACAGGGGAATAGCAATCAGCCC. The encoded protein is CASSYGQGNSNQP. The whole CDR3 sequence is CASSYGQGNSNQPQHF.

In the case of this clone: The CDR3 is cut off 3 residues early in the read; its end comes from the germline J gene. The V and J genes are TRBV18 and TRBJ2-7; TRBD1 matches 8 bases. The CDR3 contains 14 residues. V gave up 4 bases and J gave up 3 bases; unmatched junction bases: 5. Per germline, CDR1 KGHSH and CDR2 LQKENI. The CDR3 bases that were read are TGTGCCAGCTCACTGGGACAGGCGAACTACGAG. This codes for CASSLGQANYE. The entire CDR3 sequence reads CASSLGQANYEQYF.

This clone was detected ten times or more. The sequence runs out 3 residues before the end of the CDR3; the remainder is reconstructed from the germline J gene. The rearrangement uses TRBV19 and TRBJ2-3; 7 positions agree with TRBD1. Germline-derived CDR1 and CDR2 are LNHDA and SQIVND (reference sequence). The CDR3 length is 13 residues. J lost 6 bases, V lost 3 bases, and 3 bases had no gene match. CDR3 DNA (partial): TGTGCCAGTAGTATGACAGGGTCCGATACG. The encoded protein is CASSMTGSDT. Given in full, the CDR3 is CASSMTGSDTQYF.

This chain's CDR3 is CASSLLAGGGNEQFF. The part of the CDR3 DNA that was read is TGTGCCAGCAGCCTACTAGCGGGAGGGGGGAATGAG. This chain connects TRBV2 to TRBJ2-1; the match to TRBD2 covers 13 bases. From the germline J gene comes the end of the CDR3, since the read stops 3 residues before it. The J segment lost 7 bases and the V segment lost 6 bases, leaving 6 bases of the junction unmatched. The CDR3 covers 15 residues. Germline V CDR1 and CDR2: SNHLY, FYNNEI.

This clone was seen ten or more times. The read stops 3 residues short of the end of the CDR3; the missing end is completed from the germline J gene. The rearrangement joins TRBV10-3 to TRBJ1-1; 8 nucleotides align to TRBD1. In germline, CDR1 is ENHRY, CDR2 SYGVKD. The V gene end was trimmed by 4 bases and the J gene end by 6 bases; junction bases not matched to a gene: 7. This CDR3 has 14 residues. The CDR3 bases that were read are TGTGCCATCAGTGCAAAGGACAGGGTCGCTGAA. This translates into CAISAKDRVAE. The whole CDR3 reads CAISAKDRVAEAFF.

As concerns this clone: Read coverage stops 3 residues before the CDR3 terminus; the germline J gene supplies the remainder. The V call is TRBV7-8, the J call TRBJ2-3; tentative D call: TRBD2 (6 bases). In germline, CDR1 is SGHVS, CDR2 FQNEAQ. Trimming took off 3 bases at V and 0 bases at J, with 13 bases between the two ends. CDR3 length: 16 residues. The CDR3 protein is CASSLKLAESTDTQYF. The CDR3 DNA, read in part, is TGTGCCAGCAGCTTGAAACTAGCCGAAAGCACAGATACG.

This clone was counted a few times. The read falls 3 residues short of the CDR3 end, and the missing part is taken from the germline J gene. V gene TRBV18 combines with J gene TRBJ1-2; maybe TRBD1 (5 bases). Per germline, CDR1 KGHSH and CDR2 LQKENI. V was cut by 3 bases and J by 3 bases, with 14 bases left in between. The CDR3 is made up of 15 amino acids. The covered CDR3 bases are TGTGCCAGCTCACCGATAGTCAGGGATCACTATGGC. Amino acid sequence: CASSPIVRDHYG. The entire CDR3 reads CASSPIVRDHYGYTF.

As concerns this clone: The read gets to within 3 residues of the CDR3 end, and the germline J gene fills in the rest. The sample holds other DNA sequences that translate to the same CDR3. The chain uses TRBV7-7 and TRBJ1-3, with 10 nucleotides matching TRBD1. Germline CDR1 and CDR2: SSHAT and FNYEAQ (reference sequence). The length of the CDR3 is 15 residues. The J segment lost 7 bases and the V segment lost 5 bases, leaving 8 bases of the junction unmatched. CDR3 DNA, as far as it was read: TGTGCCAGCAGCCGGGACAGGGGAGAGGGTAACACC. Translating gives CASSRDRGEGNT. The whole CDR3 region reads CASSRDRGEGNTIYF.

Comment on this clone: Read coverage stops 3 residues before the CDR3 terminus; the germline J gene supplies the remainder. This chain uses TRBV18 with TRBJ2-7; 7 nucleotides line up with TRBD1. V was clipped by 5 bases and J by 4 bases; unmatched bases: 5. Germline V CDR1 and CDR2: KGHSH, LQKENI. The CDR3 runs to 13 residues. The CDR3 reads CASSTGVGYEQYF. CDR3 bases read: TGTGCCAGCTCAACAGGGGTCGGTTACGAG. Combining the CDR3 with reference TRBV18 and TRBJ2-7 gives the whole variable domain NAGVMQNPRHLVRRRGQEARLRCSPMKGHSHVYWYRQLPEEGLKFMVYLQKENIIDESGMPKERFSAEFPKEGPSILRIQQVVRGDSAAYFCASSTGVGYEQYFGPGTRLTVT.

In this sample, this clone turned up a few times. The sequenced fragment ends 3 residues before the CDR3 boundary, so the rest is inferred from the germline J gene. The genes are TRBV7-3 and TRBJ2-2; 9 positions agree with TRBD2. The V gene end was trimmed by 0 bases and the J gene end by 5 bases; junction bases not matched to a gene: 13. CDR1 SGHTA and CDR2 FQGTGA come from the germline V gene. The CDR3 loop spans 19 amino acids. The part of the CDR3 DNA that was read is TGTGCCAGCAGCTTAACTCATCCTTTTAGCGGGAGAAAGACCGGGGAG. This gives the protein CASSLTHPFSGRKTGE. The whole CDR3 sequence reads CASSLTHPFSGRKTGELFF.

This clone was seen many times. Read data end 3 residues before the CDR3 end; the end is taken from the germline J gene. The chain carries TRBV2 and TRBJ2-5, with 8 bases aligning to TRBD1. The CDR3 extends over 16 amino acids. Germline trimming cut 3 bases from V and 5 bases from J; bases unmatched to any gene: 11. Germline CDR1 is SNHLY and CDR2 is FYNNEI. The part of the CDR3 DNA that was read is TGTGCCAGCAGTGACAGGACAGGGAAGGTGGCGGAGACC. Its translation: CASSDRTGKVAET. The whole CDR3 region reads CASSDRTGKVAETQYF.

Details on this clone: The DNA ends 3 residues before the CDR3 does, and the rest of the CDR3 is filled in from the germline J gene. The chain combines TRBV7-9 with TRBJ2-7; 9 nucleotides line up with TRBD2. The CDR3 sequence is 14 residues long. Germline trimming cut 2 bases from V and 3 bases from J; bases unmatched to any gene: 2. Per germline, CDR1 SEHNR and CDR2 FQNEAQ (reference sequence). This CDR3 is CASSLSGRFYEQYF. The sequenced CDR3 bases are TGTGCCAGCAGCTTAAGCGGGAGGTTCTACGAG.

This clone was seen many times. The CDR3 is cut off 3 residues early in the read; its end comes from the germline J gene. V usage is TRBV20-1 and J usage is TRBJ2-4; 10 nucleotides match TRBD1. The V and J ends lost 4 bases and 6 bases, in that order; junction bases with no gene match: 9. Germline CDR1 DFQATT, CDR2 SNEGSKA (reference sequence). This CDR3 spans 15 amino acids. The CDR3 sequence is CSATTGGVNTNIQYF. The CDR3 bases that were read are TGCAGTGCTACGACAGGGGGCGTAAATACAAACATT.

This clone was recorded at least ten times. The DNA ends 3 residues before the CDR3 does, and the rest of the CDR3 is filled in from the germline J gene. The chain has TRBV30 and TRBJ2-5, with 7 bases that match TRBD2. Germline CDR1 GTSNPN, CDR2 SVGIG (reference sequence). With V trimmed by 0 bases and J by 4 bases, 2 bases remained unmatched. The CDR3 spans 13 residues. Incomplete CDR3 DNA: TGTGCCTGGAGTGTACGGGGGGTAGAGACC. Translated: CAWSVRGVET. The entire CDR3 is CAWSVRGVETQYF.

This clone has ten or more counts. The observed sequence ends 3 residues before the CDR3 terminus, with the missing tail filled in from the germline J gene. The chain couples TRBV6-2 or TRBV6-3 to TRBJ2-1; 8 bases map to TRBD1. The length of the CDR3 is 15 residues. Trimming at V came to 9 bases and at J to 7 bases, leaving 14 bases not matched to a gene. Per the germline V gene, CDR1 is MNHEY and CDR2 is SVGEGT. The sequenced part of the CDR3 DNA is TGTGCCAGTCGCGAACAGGGGGAAAGGAAAAATGAG. Protein: CASREQGERKNE. The CDR3 in its entirety is CASREQGERKNEQFF.

This clone was seen ten or more times. CDR3 DNA, as far as it was read: TGTGCCAGCAGTCGCAGGGGGGACACCGGGGAG. Protein: CASSRRGDTGE. The complete CDR3 reads CASSRRGDTGELFF. This chain uses TRBV6-4 with TRBJ2-2; TRBD1 is a possible D gene (7 bases). From the germline J gene comes the end of the CDR3, since the read stops 3 residues before it. The germline V and J ends were trimmed by 5 bases and 3 bases, with 10 bases remaining between them. CDR1 and CDR2 (germline): MRHNA, SNTAGT. This CDR3 spans 14 amino acids.

Worth noting for this clone: The CDR3 end falls 3 residues outside the read, so it is completed with the germline J gene. The chain is built from TRBV19 and TRBJ2-5, with D possibly TRBD1 on 6 matching bases. Germline V gene data show CDR1 as LNHDA and CDR2 as SQIVND (reference sequence). V lost 5 bases and J 0 bases, leaving 13 bases between the germline ends. The CDR3 is 15 residues long. The CDR3 region is CASSARTVHQETQYF. The sequenced CDR3 bases are TGTGCCAGTAGTGCCAGGACAGTCCACCAAGAGACC. The variable domain in full, with the rest retrieved from reference TRBV19 and TRBJ2-5, is DGGITQSPKYLFRKEGQNVTLSCEQNLNHDAMYWYRQDPGQGLRLIYYSQIVNDFQKGDIAEGYSVSREKKESFPLTVTSAQKNPTAFYLCASSARTVHQETQYFGPGTRLLVL.

Turning to this clone: The read terminates 3 residues before the CDR3 end, so the remaining end is supplied by the germline J gene. The chain carries TRBV2 and TRBJ1-1; D is perhaps TRBD1 (5 bases). Germline CDR1 and CDR2: SNHLY and FYNNEI. The CDR3 is 13 residues long. Trimming stripped 6 bases from V and 5 bases from J, with 13 bases between. The chain's CDR3 is CASSSVRTTEAFF. The part of the CDR3 DNA that was read is TGTGCCAGCAGCAGTGTAAGGACAACTGAA.

This clone was found many times. With the read ending 3 residues before the CDR3 end, the germline J gene is used to fill in that end. The gene calls are TRBV6-1 and TRBJ2-3; TRBD1 is a possible D gene (6 bases). From germline, CDR1 is MNHNS and CDR2 SASEGT. This CDR3 is built from 12 residues. The CDR3 DNA, read in part, is TGTGCCAGCAGTGAAGAGGGGGAGACG. Amino acids: CASSEEGET. The whole CDR3 is CASSEEGETQYF.

As for this clone: Read coverage stops 3 residues before the CDR3 terminus; the germline J gene supplies the remainder. The chain recombines TRBV2 with TRBJ1-5, with no clear D. V lost 5 bases to trimming and J lost 0 bases, with 8 bases between them. The CDR3 is 14 amino acids. CDR1 and CDR2 (germline): SNHLY, FYNNEI. Partial CDR3 DNA: TGTGCCAGCAGTCTACCCCTTAGCAATCAGCCC. As protein: CASSLPLSNQP. The complete CDR3 sequence is CASSLPLSNQPQHF.

This clone was detected ten times or more. Read coverage stops 3 residues before the CDR3 terminus; the germline J gene supplies the remainder. The chain recombines TRBV19 with TRBJ2-1, with 12 positions matching TRBD2. This CDR3 spans 17 amino acids. CDR1 and CDR2 (germline): LNHDA, SQIVND (reference sequence). After removal of 8 bases from V and 3 bases from J, the junction contained 11 bases not matched to a gene. The CDR3 sequence: CASHPTSGSWGYNEQFF. The covered CDR3 bases are TGTGCCAGTCACCCGACTAGCGGGAGTTGGGGCTACAATGAG.

Concerning this clone: Read data end 3 residues before the CDR3 end; the end is taken from the germline J gene. The J gene is TRBJ2-2, the V gene TRBV13, with D possibly called TRBD1 or TRBD2 (5 bases each). The germline V and J ends were trimmed by 5 bases and 5 bases, with 21 bases remaining between them. Germline CDR1 PRHDT, CDR2 FYEKMQ (reference sequence). The CDR3 totals 17 residues. The covered CDR3 bases are TGTGCCAGCAGCCCCTACCGCGGAGGCAGGGAGACCGGGGAG. Its protein is CASSPYRGGRETGE. The complete CDR3 protein is CASSPYRGGRETGELFF.

There are a few counts of this clone. Sequencing ends 3 residues short of the CDR3 end; the germline J gene provides the rest. This chain connects TRBV18 to TRBJ1-5; a weak D match, TRBD1 (6 bases). The CDR3 consists of 16 residues. Germline lookup yields CDR1 KGHSH and CDR2 LQKENI. V lost 4 bases, J lost 2 bases, and 15 bases lay in between. CDR3 protein: CASSRDRLGGNQPQHF. The covered CDR3 bases are TGTGCCAGCTCACGCGACAGGCTTGGGGGCAATCAGCCC.